This TCR beta chain was recovered during a study of patients and donors after allogeneic stem cell transplantation. TCRdb independently ran MiXCR on the RT-PCR reads; one entry per CDR3 protein. The data show 2,700 or so distinct CDR3 sequences, 5.4% seen once. The junction had 10 bases not matched to a gene; V was cut back by 4 bases and J by 7 bases. The CDR3 runs 15 residues. This clonotype ranks as medium-sized. Sequenced material: blood, either unsorted or a sorted T cell fraction (not recorded which). This sequence joins TRBV12-3 or TRBV12-4 and TRBJ2-1; 7 bases align to TRBD1. This receptor was obtained from a human donor who was either an allogeneic HSCT recipient or a stem cell or donor lymphocyte infusion donor (not recorded which). It is not recorded whose cells these are; they may come from a transplant donor. The CDR3 is CASSSDRVYRNEQFF. DNA of the CDR3: TGTGCCAGCAGTTCCGACAGGGTATACCGGAATGAGCAGTTCTTC.